The present T cell receptor beta chain was sequenced within a study of blood T cell repertoires in COVID-19. Study details: COVID-19 samples collected from the United States, Italy and Spain covered acute and convalescent phases. Nucleic acid was either cDNA or gDNA, and it came from T cells, B-cell-depleted T cells, or PBMCs.

Trimming pared 5 bases from V and 1 base from J, leaving 21 bases between. Germline V lookup: CDR1 SGHDT, CDR2 YYEEEE. This CDR3 has 17 residues. As handled by the study authors: Estimates of nucleated cell counts were drawn from the amplification of reference gene primers. Using immunoSEQ multiplex PCR, the repertoire was profiled, and TCRdb retains in-frame clones only, with some absent. Clonal size and the V and J genes are those of that table, whereas D and trimming came from the DNA. The table records about 85,000 clones, around 80% of them present only once. This TCR derives from a man between 65 and 85 years old with acute or convalescent COVID-19. Sequenced material: peripheral blood. The chain couples TRBV5-6 to TRBJ1-1, with a weak D call TRBD1 (5 bases). DNA of the CDR3: TGTGCCAGCAGAAGGAGCTCATCGGGGGGTAGGAACACTGAAGCTTTCTTT. As protein: CASRRSSSGGRNTEAFF.